The 4 T cell receptor beta chains below come from one sample, sequenced in a study of T-cell memory formation after mild COVID-19. TCRdb re-analysed the 5' RACE reads in MiXCR, keeping a single row per CDR3 protein. The table records under 300,000 distinct CDR3 sequences, about 17% of them present only once. Sequencing was carried out using PBMCs or a T cell subset sorted from them (not recorded which). Source of these receptors: a man aged 18 to 30 who had mild COVID-19 (a few samples of this study predate the infection). Cell type and time point are not known.

This clonotype came up a few times. This sequence joins TRBV7-3 and TRBJ2-3; 7 nucleotides agree with TRBD1. CDR3 size: 15 residues. The V segment lost 3 bases and the J segment 4 bases; nucleotides outside the gene matches: 7. Germline V lookup: CDR1 SGHTA, CDR2 FQGTGA. This CDR3 is CASSFDRVGADTQYF. Here the CDR3 DNA reads TGTGCCAGCAGCTTTGACAGGGTCGGCGCAGATACGCAGTATTTT.

This chain joins TRBV18 and TRBJ2-3, with no clear D. Germline V gene data show CDR1 as KGHSH and CDR2 as LQKENI. The V end lost 0 bases, the J end lost 6 bases, and 7 bases lay between the germline ends. This CDR3 comprises 13 residues. The DNA of the CDR3 is TGTGCCAGCTCACCACCGATCTGGGATACGCAGTATTTT. Amino acids: CASSPPIWDTQYF.

There are many counts of this clonotype. The chain uses TRBV7-3 and TRBJ2-1; TRBD2 agrees at 8 bases. The CDR3 length is 13 residues. Germline assignment: CDR1 SGHTA and CDR2 FQGTGA. Germline trimming cut 6 bases from V and 6 bases from J; bases unmatched to any gene: 4. CDR3 amino acids: CASSKRGLNEQFF. The CDR3 bases are TGTGCCAGCAGTAAGCGGGGGCTCAATGAGCAGTTCTTC.

This clonotype was counted between two and nine times. The chain employs TRBV12-3 or TRBV12-4 and TRBJ1-5; a possible D gene is TRBD1 (6 bases). Trimming removed 5 bases at V and 0 bases at J, with 11 bases between. The CDR3 runs to 15 residues. The chain's CDR3 is CASSPRTDSNQPQHF. In DNA, the CDR3 is TGTGCCAGCAGTCCGAGGACAGATAGCAATCAGCCCCAGCATTTT.